One and the same sample provided the 13 T cell receptor beta chains below, sequenced in a study of beta chain features in type 1 diabetes. Their antigens remain unidentified. General study findings and limits: Shortening that was moderate but significant affected the TCRB CDR3s of Type 1 diabetes patients in all four CD4+ subsets.

Expressed TCRB transcripts were sequenced, since all the RNA that had been isolated was reverse transcribed. TCRdb's copy holds only in-frame clones and misses some; the assay was immunoSEQ multiplex PCR. The sample has 600,000 to 700,000 clones, around 12% seen once. The sequencing sample was made of naive CD4+ T cells from blood. The receptors were gathered from a man under 40 with type 1 diabetes.

In regard to this clone: At the DNA level, this CDR3 is encoded by other sequences in the same sample as well. Here the CDR3 reads CASSLAGSGNTGELFF. The CDR3 DNA reads TGTGCCAGCAGCTTAGCGGGATCAGGGAACACCGGGGAGCTGTTTTTT. The rearrangement links TRBV7-2 to TRBJ2-2, with D uncertain. V was shortened by 0 bases and J by 1 base, with 9 bases between the two germline ends. The CDR3 totals 16 residues. Germline V gene sequence: CDR1 SGHTA, CDR2 FQGNSA.

The chain employs TRBV19 and TRBJ1-5; D remains unclear. This CDR3 is built from 15 residues. V lost 6 bases to trimming and J lost 2 bases, with 14 bases between them. Looked up from germline, CDR1 is LNHDA and CDR2 is SQIVND (reference sequence). CDR3 loop: CASSVEVLGNQPQHF. CDR3 bases: TGTGCCAGTAGCGTCGAGGTACTAGGCAATCAGCCCCAGCATTTT.

This chain links TRBV7-2 with TRBJ2-5, with D perhaps TRBD1 or TRBD2 (6 bases each). The V end was cut by 3 bases, the J end by 5 bases, with 16 bases between. Germline V lookup: CDR1 SGHTA, CDR2 FQGNSA. The CDR3 runs to 15 residues. In DNA, the CDR3 is TGTGCCAGCAGCTTTTCTATGGGGGGCCGGGAGACCCAGTACTTC. It specifies CASSFSMGGRETQYF.

J is TRBJ2-7 and V is TRBV28; perhaps D is TRBD1 or TRBD2 (5 bases each). Trimming pared 8 bases from V and 0 bases from J, leaving 11 bases between. The CDR3 spans 13 residues. The V gene's germline CDR1 is MDHEN and CDR2 SYDVKM. This CDR3 reads CASVEGSSYEQYF. CDR3 nucleotide sequence: TGTGCCAGCGTCGAGGGGAGCTCCTACGAGCAGTACTTC.

Notes on this clone: Other DNA sequences in this sample translate to the same CDR3. CDR3 nucleotide sequence: TGTGCCAGCAGTTTGGGACAGAACAATGAGCAGTTCTTC. Its translation is CASSLGQNNEQFF. The chain joins TRBV28 to TRBJ2-1; 7 bases align to TRBD1. The ends lost 3 bases at V and 5 bases at J; junction bases unmatched: 1. This CDR3 is built from 13 residues. Germline assignment: CDR1 MDHEN and CDR2 SYDVKM.

The chain uses TRBV19 and TRBJ2-2, with TRBD2 identical over 11 bases. V was clipped by 7 bases and J by 4 bases; unmatched bases: 14. The CDR3 has 18 residues. CDR1 LNHDA and CDR2 SQIVND come from the germline V gene (reference sequence). CDR3 protein: CASTVWPPSGGTTGELFF. In DNA, the CDR3 is TGTGCCAGTACCGTATGGCCCCCTAGCGGGGGGACCACCGGGGAGCTGTTTTTT.

This clone turned up a few times. This rearrangement joins TRBV7-9 to TRBJ1-1; D ambiguous. Germline-derived CDR1 and CDR2 are SEHNR and FQNEAQ (reference sequence). Trimming took 3 bases from V and 1 from J, leaving 9 bases between them. The CDR3 loop spans 14 amino acids. The CDR3 DNA reads as TGTGCCAGCAGCTTGCGACAAGAGAACACTGAAGCTTTCTTT. Translation gives CASSLRQENTEAFF.

The chain joins TRBV29-1 to TRBJ1-5; D remains ambiguous. Germline CDR1 SQVTM, CDR2 ANQGSEA. The CDR3 extends over 13 amino acids. The V end was cut by 6 bases, the J end by 6 bases, with 15 bases between. The CDR3 coding sequence is TGCAGCGTCCGGACCTCATGGACTCAGCCCCAGCATTTT. This translates into CSVRTSWTQPQHF.

This clone has just a few counts. V gene TRBV9 combines with J gene TRBJ2-1; a weak D match, TRBD1 (6 bases). V shed 3 bases and J shed 0 bases, with 10 bases lying between them. The CDR3 contains 15 residues. Per germline, CDR1 SGDLS and CDR2 YYNGEE. CDR3 nucleotides: TGTGCCAGCAGCGGATCGGACAGCTCCTACAATGAGCAGTTCTTC. It is translated as CASSGSDSSYNEQFF.

The rearrangement uses TRBV5-4 and TRBJ2-1; 7 bases are shared with TRBD1. Unmatched junction bases numbered 3, after V lost 4 bases and J lost 5 bases. This CDR3 has 13 residues. Germline V gene sequence: CDR1 SGHNT, CDR2 YYREEE (reference sequence). The CDR3, as DNA: TGTGCCAGCAGCGGGACAGCTGACAATGAGCAGTTCTTC. Translation gives CASSGTADNEQFF.

This clone has more than one count but fewer than ten. The J gene is TRBJ2-5, the V gene TRBV6-1, with D uncertain. The CDR3 extends over 13 amino acids. CDR1 and CDR2 (germline): MNHNS, SASEGT. Deletions cut 0 bases from V and 5 bases from J, with 7 bases between. The CDR3 DNA reads TGTGCCAGCAGTGAAGCAGGGCGGGAGACCCAGTACTTC. Translated: CASSEAGRETQYF.

Only a few counts were recorded for this clone. This chain joins TRBV5-4 and TRBJ1-2; 7 positions match TRBD1. The germline gives CDR1 SGHNT, CDR2 YYREEE (reference sequence). The V gene end was trimmed by 0 bases and the J gene end by 8 bases; junction bases not matched to a gene: 10. The CDR3 has 15 residues. The CDR3 DNA reads TGTGCCAGCAGCTTGGTAGATACAGGGGTAAACGGCTACACCTTC. Its translation is CASSLVDTGVNGYTF.

Concerning this clone itself: Additional DNA sequences in this sample encode the identical CDR3. This chain connects TRBV7-9 to TRBJ2-2; D is possibly TRBD1 (5 bases). The CDR3 sequence is 15 residues long. The germline V gene has CDR1 SEHNR and CDR2 FQNEAQ (reference sequence). Between the trimmed V and J ends, which lost 5 bases and 2 bases, there was a span of 12 bases. CDR3 in amino acids: CASSPRVANTGELFF. The CDR3 nucleotides read TGTGCCAGCAGCCCCAGGGTAGCTAACACCGGGGAGCTGTTTTTT.